Shown below are 25 T cell receptor beta chains from a single sample sequenced in a study of long-term antiretroviral therapy in people with HIV. The libraries were made with immunoSEQ v3.0 at survey level. Profiling relied on immunoSEQ multiplex PCR, and the TCRdb table lists in-frame clones only, not all of them. The table lists 19,000 or so clones, around 80% of them singletons. The sequenced sample was unsorted PBMCs, obtained at the start of antiretroviral therapy, before treatment. The receptors were gathered from a woman in her thirties or forties with HIV.

The V and J genes are TRBV5-1 and TRBJ2-7; 7 nucleotides agree with TRBD1. CDR3 length: 13 amino acids. Losses at the gene ends were 3 bases for V and 5 bases for J; bases not matched to a gene: 5. Germline CDR1 reads SGHRS; CDR2 reads YFSETQ. CDR3 protein: CASSSFGQDEQYF. The CDR3 nucleotides are TGCGCCAGCAGCTCCTTCGGACAGGACGAGCAGTACTTC.

The V gene is TRBV7-9, the J gene TRBJ2-2; D unresolved. This CDR3 has 12 residues. V lost 2 bases to trimming and J lost 5 bases, with 3 bases between them. In germline, CDR1 is SEHNR, CDR2 FQNEAQ (reference sequence). The CDR3 loop is CASSLTTGELFF. In DNA form, the CDR3 reads TGTGCCAGCAGCTTAACAACCGGGGAGCTGTTTTTT. The full variable domain, completed using reference TRBV7-9 and TRBJ2-2, is DTGVSQNPRHKITKRGQNVTFRCDPISEHNRLYWYRQTLGQGPEFLTYFQNEAQLEKSRLLSDRFSAERPKGSFSTLEIQRTEQGDSAMYLCASSLTTGELFFGEGSRLTVL.

CDR3 sequence: CASSPPVYQRKVQHPYEQYF. The DNA for the CDR3 is TGTGCCAGCTCACCACCGGTTTATCAGAGGAAGGTTCAACATCCCTACGAGCAGTACTTC. The V and J genes are TRBV18 and TRBJ2-7; D is unresolved. The CDR3 loop spans 20 amino acids. Germline V lookup: CDR1 KGHSH, CDR2 LQKENI. V shed 0 bases and J shed 2 bases, with 26 bases lying between them.

The rearrangement joins TRBV5-4 to TRBJ2-1; 10 nucleotides agree with TRBD2. This CDR3 has 17 amino acids. Germline trimming cut 1 base from V and 0 bases from J; bases unmatched to any gene: 4. Germline CDR1 and CDR2: SGHNT and YYREEE (reference sequence). The CDR3 sequence is CASSLYASGGSYNEQFF. Here the CDR3 DNA reads TGTGCCAGCAGCTTGTACGCTAGCGGGGGCTCCTACAATGAGCAGTTCTTC.

The CDR3 coding sequence is TGTGCCAGCAGTTTAGGTTTTTATCAGCCCCAGCATTTT. Its protein is CASSLGFYQPQHF. V gene TRBV27 combines with J gene TRBJ1-5; no reliable D call. In germline, CDR1 is MNHEY, CDR2 SMNVEV (reference sequence). The V gene lost 2 bases and the J gene lost 5 bases, with 7 bases spanning the gap. This CDR3 is 13 amino acids long.

The chain combines TRBV5-4 with TRBJ2-1; no clear D gene. Germline values: CDR1 SGHNT, CDR2 YYREEE (reference sequence). Trimming took 3 bases from V and 4 from J, leaving 17 bases between them. This CDR3 region has 16 residues. The CDR3 region is CASSSDAIDGYNEQFF. The CDR3 bases are TGTGCCAGCAGCTCGGACGCGATAGATGGTTACAATGAGCAGTTCTTC.

The chain couples TRBV19 to TRBJ2-7; the D is unclear. The CDR3 is made up of 13 amino acids. Trimming pared 3 bases from V and 3 bases from J, leaving 9 bases between. The germline V gene encodes CDR1 LNHDA and CDR2 SQIVND (reference sequence). The CDR3 spells CASSIAQHYEQYF. The CDR3 region has the DNA TGTGCCAGTAGTATCGCCCAGCACTACGAGCAGTACTTC.

The V call is TRBV6-5, the J call TRBJ1-6, with D possibly TRBD1 on 5 matching bases. Trimming left V 0 bases short and J 7 bases short, with 13 bases between. This CDR3 spans 16 amino acids. Germline CDR1 reads MNHEY; CDR2 reads SVGAGI. The CDR3 loop reads CASSYSFRGKNSPLHF. As DNA, the CDR3 is TGTGCCAGCAGTTACTCGTTCCGGGGGAAGAATTCACCCCTCCACTTT.

CDR3 sequence reads: CASRLLWDSPETQYF. CDR3 nucleotide sequence: TGTGCCAGCAGACTACTATGGGACTCCCCAGAGACCCAGTACTTC. The chain is built from TRBV6-1 and TRBJ2-5, with a tentative D call TRBD2 (6 bases). The CDR3 spans 15 residues. The V end was cut by 6 bases, the J end by 4 bases, with 18 bases between. Germline assignment: CDR1 MNHNS and CDR2 SASEGT.

The chain recombines TRBV28 with TRBJ1-5, with D perhaps TRBD1 (5 bases). V was clipped by 3 bases and J by 1 base, with 10 bases between them. Germline lookup yields CDR1 MDHEN and CDR2 SYDVKM. This CDR3 has 15 amino acids. The CDR3 DNA follows: TGTGCCAGCAGTTTCAAGGGGTCGAGCAATCAGCCCCAGCATTTT. It codes for CASSFKGSSNQPQHF.

The chain joins TRBV30 to TRBJ1-6; the match to TRBD1 covers 8 bases. Trimming at V came to 0 bases and at J to 12 bases, leaving 7 bases not matched to a gene. From germline, CDR1 is GTSNPN and CDR2 SVGIG (reference sequence). This CDR3 region has 14 residues. This CDR3 reads CAWSVTGGLRPLHF. DNA of the CDR3: TGTGCCTGGAGTGTTACAGGGGGTCTAAGACCCCTCCACTTT.

This clone was seen only a few times. The chain has TRBV18 and TRBJ1-1, with TRBD1 identical over 8 bases. CDR1 and CDR2 (germline): KGHSH, LQKENI. The CDR3 has 13 residues. The ends lost 3 bases at V and 6 bases at J; junction bases unmatched: 3. The CDR3 here is CASSPTGDAEAFF. CDR3 DNA: TGTGCCAGCTCACCGACAGGGGACGCTGAAGCTTTCTTT.

This clone appeared a few times. The V and J genes are TRBV30 and TRBJ2-7; TRBD1 matches 9 bases. Germline loops: CDR1 GTSNPN, CDR2 SVGIG (reference sequence). V was pared by 2 bases and J by 5 bases, with 7 bases of the junction left unmatched. The CDR3 sequence is 14 residues long. Here the CDR3 reads CAWSIQGASHEQYF. The CDR3, as DNA: TGTGCCTGGAGTATACAGGGGGCGAGCCACGAGCAGTACTTC.

This rearrangement joins TRBV6-6 to TRBJ2-4; weak D call: TRBD2 (7 bases). There are 15 residues in the CDR3. The germline V and J ends were trimmed by 8 bases and 5 bases, with 19 bases remaining between them. The germline V gene has CDR1 MNHNY and CDR2 SVGAGI (reference sequence). Here the CDR3 DNA reads TGTGCCAGCTCCTTAAGTAGGGGGGGCCAAAACATTCAGTACTTC. This encodes CASSLSRGGQNIQYF.

CDR3 nucleotide sequence: TGTGCCAGTAGGACGGGGAACACTGAAGCTTTCTTT. Protein sequence: CASRTGNTEAFF. The chain has TRBV19 and TRBJ1-1; the D is unclear. The ends were cut back, 6 bases at V and 1 base at J, with 6 bases in the middle. CDR1 is LNHDA and CDR2 is SQIVND in the germline V gene (reference sequence). This CDR3 comprises 12 residues.

The chain uses TRBV7-6 and TRBJ2-7, with 8 bases aligning to TRBD1. With 4 bases clipped from V and 2 bases from J, the junction kept 10 bases outside the gene matches. The CDR3 runs 16 residues. Germline values: CDR1 SGHVS, CDR2 FNYEAQ. DNA for the CDR3: TGTGCCAGCAGCTCCCGGCAGGGGGCTCTTCCCTACGAGCAGTACTTC. Translating gives CASSSRQGALPYEQYF.

This chain connects TRBV5-1 to TRBJ2-3; TRBD2 agrees at 16 bases. CDR3 length: 16 residues. The J segment lost 6 bases and the V segment lost 4 bases, leaving 5 bases of the junction unmatched. Germline loops: CDR1 SGHRS, CDR2 YFSETQ. The CDR3 region has the DNA TGCGCCAGCAGCGCGGGACTAGCGGGGGGGCGCGATACGCAGTATTTT. Its protein is CASSAGLAGGRDTQYF.

The V and J genes are TRBV18 and TRBJ2-7; D call uncertain. The CDR3 is made up of 12 amino acids. The V and J ends lost 1 base and 2 bases respectively, with 3 bases between them. CDR1 is KGHSH, CDR2 LQKENI, per germline. CDR3 nucleotides: TGTGCCAGCTCACCACAGACCTACGAGCAGTACTTC. Its protein is CASSPQTYEQYF.

This chain connects TRBV6-6 to TRBJ2-5; weak D call: TRBD2 (6 bases). Between the trimmed V and J ends, which lost 5 bases and 1 base, there was a span of 11 bases. Germline V gene data show CDR1 as MNHNY and CDR2 as SVGAGI (reference sequence). This CDR3 region has 14 residues. CDR3 sequence (DNA): TGTGCCAGCAGTACTCGCGGGGTCCAAGAGACCCAGTACTTC. This sequence encodes CASSTRGVQETQYF.

A word on this clone: Relative to the germline gene, one junction end is altered; a read error may explain this. This chain connects TRBV11-2 to TRBJ1-5, with D unresolved. CDR1 SGHAT and CDR2 FQNNGV come from the germline V gene. CDR3 length: 16 amino acids. The CDR3 coding sequence is TGTGCCAGCACCTTAGGAGCAGGCCGTAGCAATCAGCCCCAGCATTTT. The encoded protein is CASTLGAGRSNQPQHF.

This sequence joins TRBV16 and TRBJ2-7; TRBD1 is a possible D gene (6 bases). Germline V gives CDR1 KGHSY, CDR2 FQNENV. V lost 5 bases, J lost 2 bases, and 16 bases lay in between. The CDR3 extends over 15 amino acids. CDR3 DNA sequence: TGTGCCAGCAGCGACCCACAGGGCCCTACCTACGAGCAGTACTTC. It translates to CASSDPQGPTYEQYF.

CDR3 residues: CASSQGAGGVYEQYF. The CDR3 region has the DNA TGTGCCAGCAGCCAAGGGGCAGGGGGTGTCTACGAGCAGTACTTC. The chain uses TRBV14 and TRBJ2-7; 7 nucleotides match TRBD1. J lost 3 bases, V lost 1 base, and 6 bases had no gene match. The CDR3 spans 15 residues. The V gene's germline CDR1 is SGHDN and CDR2 FVKESK. Supplemented by reference TRBV14 and TRBJ2-7, the full variable domain reads EAGVTQFPSHSVIEKGQTVTLRCDPISGHDNLYWYRRVMGKEIKFLLHFVKESKQDESGMPNNRFLAERTGGTYSTLKVQPAELEDSGVYFCASSQGAGGVYEQYFGPGTRLTVT.

This chain links TRBV5-1 with TRBJ1-2; 8 positions agree with TRBD1. The junction had 10 bases not matched to a gene; V was cut back by 0 bases and J by 6 bases. Germline CDR1 is SGHRS and CDR2 is YFSETQ. The CDR3 is 16 residues long. The CDR3, as DNA: TGCGCCAGCAGCTTGGGTCTCGGACAGGGTGTTGATGGCTACACCTTC. Protein: CASSLGLGQGVDGYTF. Together with reference TRBV5-1 and TRBJ1-2, the CDR3 gives the full variable domain: KAGVTQTPRYLIKTRGQQVTLSCSPISGHRSVSWYQQTPGQGLQFLFEYFSETQRNKGNFPGRFSGRQFSNSRSEMNVSTLELGDSALYLCASSLGLGQGVDGYTFGSGTRLTVV.

The rearrangement uses TRBV7-9 and TRBJ2-2, with 9 bases identical to TRBD1. CDR1 and CDR2 from the germline V gene are SEHNR and FQNEAQ (reference sequence). This CDR3 is 15 amino acids long. The trim removed 4 bases at V and 3 bases at J, leaving 3 bases unmatched. CDR3 loop: CASSSGQGDTGELFF. CDR3 DNA sequence: TGTGCCAGCAGCTCGGGACAGGGCGACACCGGGGAGCTGTTTTTT.

The J gene is TRBJ1-6, the V gene TRBV7-6; the match to TRBD1 covers 7 bases. The germline V gene has CDR1 SGHVS and CDR2 FNYEAQ. The CDR3 sequence is 15 residues long. Germline trimming cut 2 bases from V and 6 bases from J; bases unmatched to any gene: 4. CDR3 bases: TGTGCCAGCAGCTTATCAGGGGGATCTAATTCACCCCTCCACTTT. The encoded protein is CASSLSGGSNSPLHF.